The 20 T cell receptor beta chains below were found in one sample sequenced in a study of cytomegalovirus exposure and HLA in healthy donors. It was with 60 Vbeta and 13 Jbeta primers that the PCR ran. TCRdb's table, derived via immunoSEQ multiplex PCR, lists solely in-frame clones and lacks some. The sample has 150,000 to 200,000 clones; 82% are singletons. Material for sequencing was PBMCs. Every receptor here comes from a boy aged 2 to 10 in good health and CMV-seronegative.

The rearrangement joins TRBV13 to TRBJ2-3; 8 bases agree with TRBD2. With V trimmed by 8 bases and J by 6 bases, 16 bases remained unmatched. Germline assignment: CDR1 PRHDT and CDR2 FYEKMQ (reference sequence). CDR3 length: 16 amino acids. CDR3 amino acids: CASSGGATLSRDTQYF. In DNA form, the CDR3 reads TGTGCCAGCTCCGGGGGGGCAACGTTGAGTCGCGATACGCAGTATTTT.

The J gene is TRBJ1-4, the V gene TRBV12-5; D uncertain. CDR3 length equals 17 residues. Trimming pared 0 bases from V and 0 bases from J, leaving 11 bases between. The germline CDR1 and CDR2 sequences are LGHNT and FRNRAP. The CDR3 nucleotides are TGTGCTAGTGGTTTGGTACGGGGATCTGCAACTAATGAAAAACTGTTTTTT. Protein product: CASGLVRGSATNEKLFF.

The V call is TRBV5-6, the J call TRBJ2-5, with unresolved D. Germline values: CDR1 SGHDT, CDR2 YYEEEE. This CDR3 has 14 amino acids. The V end lost 2 bases, the J end lost 5 bases, and 13 bases lay between the germline ends. CDR3 loop: CASSFRSFGETQYF. DNA of the CDR3: TGTGCCAGCAGCTTTAGGTCGTTCGGGGAGACCCAGTACTTC.

This rearrangement joins TRBV5-4 to TRBJ1-1; perhaps TRBD1 as D (5 bases). CDR3 length equals 14 residues. In germline, CDR1 is SGHNT, CDR2 YYREEE (reference sequence). With 1 base removed from V and 1 base from J, the gap between germline ends came to 8 bases. This chain's CDR3 is CASSLRTKNTEAFF. The CDR3 DNA sequence: TGTGCCAGCAGCTTGAGGACAAAGAACACTGAAGCTTTCTTT.

The gene calls are TRBV4-1 and TRBJ1-5; D is perhaps TRBD1 (6 bases). CDR1 is MGHRA, CDR2 YSYEKL, per germline. The CDR3 sequence is 16 residues long. V gave up 6 bases and J gave up 3 bases, with 18 bases separating them. CDR3 protein: CASSQGPTATNQPQHF. In DNA, the CDR3 is TGCGCCAGCAGTCAGGGGCCTACAGCTACCAATCAGCCCCAGCATTTT.

V usage is TRBV7-2 and J usage is TRBJ1-2; D remains unclear. The germline gives CDR1 SGHTA, CDR2 FQGNSA. The V gene lost 4 bases and the J gene lost 4 bases, with 10 bases spanning the gap. The CDR3 is 13 residues long. The CDR3 loop is CASSSGRGYGYTF. DNA of the CDR3: TGTGCCAGCAGCTCGGGGAGAGGCTATGGCTACACCTTC.

The chain joins TRBV18 to TRBJ1-1; no clear D gene. The germline CDR1 and CDR2 sequences are KGHSH and LQKENI. V was cut by 3 bases and J by 2 bases, with 10 bases left in between. This CDR3 is built from 14 residues. CDR3 amino acids: CASSPDLQNTEAFF. CDR3 nucleotides: TGTGCCAGCTCACCGGACTTACAAAACACTGAAGCTTTCTTT.

The DNA for the CDR3 is TGTGCCAGCAGCTTAGCGGGGGGGCCTCTCACAGATACGCAGTATTTT. Protein: CASSLAGGPLTDTQYF. J is TRBJ2-3 and V is TRBV7-2, with TRBD2 as a possible D gene (7 bases). This CDR3 is built from 16 residues. Between the trimmed V and J ends, which lost 0 bases and 2 bases, there was a span of 12 bases. The V gene's germline CDR1 is SGHTA and CDR2 FQGNSA. Using reference TRBV7-2 and TRBJ2-3 for the parts outside the CDR3, the full variable domain is GAGVSQSPSNKVTEKGKDVELRCDPISGHTALYWYRQSLGQGLEFLIYFQGNSAPDKSGLPSDRFSAERTGGSVSTLTIQRTQQEDSAVYLCASSLAGGPLTDTQYFGPGTRLTVL.

This rearrangement joins TRBV10-3 to TRBJ1-2; tentatively, D is TRBD1 (5 bases). Germline V gene lookup returns CDR1 ENHRY and CDR2 SYGVKD. The length of the CDR3 is 11 residues. With 6 bases removed from V and 6 bases from J, the gap between germline ends came to 8 bases. The CDR3 spells CAISARDGYTF. The CDR3 DNA follows: TGTGCCATCAGCGCCAGGGATGGCTACACCTTC.

This clone was recorded only once. This chain connects TRBV7-8 to TRBJ2-1, with 8 bases matching TRBD2. V was pared by 5 bases and J by 0 bases, with 6 bases of the junction left unmatched. The CDR3 covers 16 residues. CDR1 is SGHVS, CDR2 FQNEAQ, per germline. CDR3: CASSGAGGSSYNEQFF. CDR3 DNA: TGTGCCAGCAGCGGGGCGGGGGGAAGCTCCTACAATGAGCAGTTCTTC.

This chain joins TRBV27 and TRBJ1-5, with 8 bases identical to TRBD1. Germline V gives CDR1 MNHEY, CDR2 SMNVEV (reference sequence). This CDR3 is built from 14 residues. V lost 7 bases and J lost 7; bases outside the gene matches: 9. CDR3 sequence: CASKGQARGQPQHF. CDR3 nucleotides: TGTGCCAGCAAGGGACAGGCGCGAGGACAGCCCCAGCATTTT.

The chain employs TRBV6-5 and TRBJ1-1; a possible D gene is TRBD1 (6 bases). The CDR3 contains 14 residues. Germline V gene data show CDR1 as MNHEY and CDR2 as SVGAGI. Trimming left V 4 bases short and J 5 bases short, with 14 bases between. CDR3 sequence: CASSSNTGLTEAFF. The CDR3 bases are TGTGCCAGCAGTTCCAATACAGGGTTGACTGAAGCTTTCTTT.

This clone was observed a few times. The rearrangement links TRBV7-2 to TRBJ1-1; no clear D gene. In germline, CDR1 is SGHTA, CDR2 FQGNSA. Trimming cost V 4 bases and J 1 base, with 10 bases left between them. CDR3 length: 14 amino acids. The CDR3 loop is CASSSSPGNTEAFF. CDR3 coding DNA: TGTGCCAGCAGCTCCTCGCCGGGGAACACTGAAGCTTTCTTT.

The chain combines TRBV19 with TRBJ2-1; 7 bases fit TRBD1. CDR1 and CDR2 from the germline V gene are LNHDA and SQIVND (reference sequence). The CDR3 is 17 amino acids. Losses at the gene ends were 5 bases for V and 0 bases for J; bases not matched to a gene: 10. The CDR3 DNA reads as TGTGCCAGTAGTGGGTACAGGGGCCTAAACTCCTACAATGAGCAGTTCTTC. Protein: CASSGYRGLNSYNEQFF.

The rearrangement joins TRBV4-2 to TRBJ1-4, with 8 bases matching TRBD1. V was clipped by 5 bases and J by 2 bases; unmatched bases: 16. Germline values: CDR1 LGHNA, CDR2 YNFKEQ. CDR3 length equals 19 residues. The CDR3 here is CASSADRVNRLRTNEKLFF. The DNA for the CDR3 is TGTGCCAGCAGCGCGGACAGGGTAAATAGGTTGAGGACTAATGAAAAACTGTTTTTT.

A few counts support this clone. This chain uses TRBV4-3 with TRBJ2-1; no firm D call. The CDR3 extends over 13 amino acids. The germline CDR1 and CDR2 sequences are LGHNA and YSLEER. Trimming removed 0 bases at V and 5 bases at J, with 5 bases between. The DNA for the CDR3 is TGCGCCAGCAGCCAAGAAGCTGACAATGAGCAGTTCTTC. The encoded protein is CASSQEADNEQFF.

This clone has just a few counts. The chain combines TRBV7-3 with TRBJ2-1; TRBD1 agrees at 7 bases. Trimming at V came to 5 bases and at J to 1 base, leaving 5 bases not matched to a gene. In germline, CDR1 is SGHTA, CDR2 FQGTGA. There are 15 residues in the CDR3. The CDR3 DNA follows: TGTGCCAGCAGCGAAGGGGACAGTTCCTACAATGAGCAGTTCTTC. It specifies CASSEGDSSYNEQFF.

This clone was seen once. This chain uses TRBV4-1 with TRBJ1-6; TRBD1 aligns across 8 bases. V trimming: 4 bases; J trimming: 10 bases; junction bases outside the gene matches: 18. CDR3 length: 18 residues. Germline CDR1 reads MGHRA; CDR2 reads YSYEKL. The CDR3 loop is CASSPNYSQGVVRSPLHF. As DNA, the CDR3 is TGCGCCAGCAGCCCGAACTATTCACAGGGGGTGGTAAGATCACCCCTCCACTTT.

The J gene is TRBJ1-1, the V gene TRBV2; no firm D call. Trimming pared 10 bases from V and 10 bases from J, leaving 13 bases between. Looked up from germline, CDR1 is SNHLY and CDR2 is FYNNEI. The CDR3 runs 10 residues. The CDR3 DNA follows: TGTGCCACGGCTGGGGAGGTAGCTTTCTTT. Translating gives CATAGEVAFF. Filled out from reference TRBV2 and TRBJ1-1, the complete variable domain reads EPEVTQTPSHQVTQMGQEVILRCVPISNHLYFYWYRQILGQKVEFLVSFYNNEISEKSEIFDDQFSVERPDGSNFTLKIRSTKLEDSAMYFCATAGEVAFFGQGTRLTVV.

This chain joins TRBV28 and TRBJ1-5; perhaps TRBD1 as D (6 bases). CDR1 is MDHEN and CDR2 is SYDVKM in the germline V gene. This CDR3 has 15 residues. Trimming pared 4 bases from V and 7 bases from J, leaving 17 bases between. The CDR3 here is CASSSPTTGKQPQHF. CDR3 DNA sequence: TGTGCCAGCAGTTCGCCCACGACAGGTAAACAGCCCCAGCATTTT. The complete variable domain, with remaining parts taken from reference TRBV28 and TRBJ1-5, reads DVKVTQSSRYLVKRTGEKVFLECVQDMDHENMFWYRQDPGLGLRLIYFSYDVKMKEKGDIPEGYSVSREKKERFSLILESASTNQTSMYLCASSSPTTGKQPQHFGDGTRLSIL.